This TCR beta chain derives from a study of blood T cell repertoires in COVID-19 (dated by TCRdb to the early 2020s). For the wider study: Samples covering the acute and convalescent phases of COVID-19 were provided by collaborators in the United States, Italy and Spain. The prospective study material was composed of cDNA or gDNA derived from T cells, B-cell-depleted T cells, or PBMCs. Subjects who had been exposed to COVID-19, were actively infected with it, or had recovered from it provided the deeply sampled blood TCRbeta repertoires that made up the dataset. The repertoires were made available in a free public database intended to serve as a resource for research on the immune response to SARS-CoV-2. The samples were drawn from two sources: the first 160 participants of the ongoing ImmuneRACE study, and over 950 subjects contributed by 6 global collaborators. Sample metadata almost always included a de-identified subject ID, COVID-19 status, age in years and sex. Where available, HLA class I and class II types were obtained from metadata supplied by the sample provider rather than from assay-based typing.

As to this clone: No cognate antigen has been identified for it. Base-call qualities are not available, and no considerably larger clone is one nucleotide away.

Summary of the overall study and its limitations: The amount of clinical and demographic metadata varied by source and participant and was provided uncurated.

The germline V gene (reference sequence) gives CDR1 as SGHNT and CDR2 as YYREEE. V gives up 4 bases and J gives up 6 bases, and the segment between their germline ends measures 17 bases. The CDR3 sequence holds 14 residues, the cysteine and phenylalanine included. Just the 42-base CDR3 DNA is kept, in frame starting at base 1. The immunoSEQ Assay, a bias-controlled multiplex PCR, was used to amplify TCRbeta CDR3 regions from genomic DNA. The original pipeline was this. The number of nucleated cells in each sample was estimated from the amplification of reference gene primers within the assay. To quantify the absolute abundance of each unique TCRbeta CDR3 rearrangement, sequence reads were collapsed and filtered. For each sample, productive Simpson clonality was calculated as the square root of Simpson's diversity index over productive rearrangements. TCRdb obtained this table from immuneACCESS and retained in-frame rearrangements with V and J assigned. These tables miss some clones; where compared with another copy, unresolved V genes account for less than half of the shortfall, and the remainder is unexplained. V, J and clone size are taken as reported in that table, and D and trimming were inferred from the DNA itself. The sample yields over 250,000 clones; approximately 83% were counted once. Approximately 9.9% of the sample belongs to the ten largest clones.

Whole blood was collected in K2EDTA tubes by collaborating institutions according to the institutions' own protocols. For TCRbeta analysis, collaborators shipped samples in one of three forms: frozen whole blood, isolated PBMCs, or DNA extracted from either of those sample types. Sequencing was done on a sample of peripheral blood. The clonotype was recovered from a woman between 65 and 79 years old with acute or convalescent COVID-19. This receptor chain uses TRBV5-4 and TRBJ2-7; a confident D gene designation cannot be given. The DNA reads as follows: TGTGCCAGCAGCCGCCCCACCGGCGAGCGCGAGCAGTACTTC. This gives the protein CASSRPTGEREQYF.